This record looks at one TCR beta chain sequence and its context. Its antigen is as yet unknown. This table comes from immunoSEQ multiplex PCR, and its TCRdb copy is limited to in-frame clones, with some not included. The sample includes roughly 53,000 clones, roughly 88% of them seen just once. The data belong to a study of T cells in localized non-small cell lung cancer. The CDR3 covers 13 residues. The germline gives CDR1 SQVTM, CDR2 ANQGSEA. Trimming removed 4 bases from V and 4 bases from J; junction bases left unmatched: 3. Findings and caveats of the study: Tumor trailed uninvolved adjacent lung in T cell clonality, which peaked there.

The rearrangement joins TRBV29-1 to TRBJ1-1, with TRBD1 identical over 10 bases. This receptor was obtained from a man between 40 and 70 years old with stage III lung adenocarcinoma. The specimen was peripheral blood mononuclear cells, collected before any cancer treatment. This chain's CDR3 is CSVGTGGVTEAFF. In DNA form, the CDR3 reads TGCAGCGTTGGGACAGGGGGAGTCACTGAAGCTTTCTTT. The complete variable domain, with remaining parts taken from reference TRBV29-1 and TRBJ1-1, reads SAVISQKPSRDICQRGTSLTIQCQVDSQVTMMFWYRQQPGQSLTLIATANQGSEATYESGFVIDKFPISRPNLTFSTLTVSNMSPEDSSIYLCSVGTGGVTEAFFGQGTRLTVV.